The entry that follows covers one T cell receptor beta chain sequence. Its antigen is not identified. Clones were sequenced by immunoSEQ multiplex PCR, and TCRdb holds only the in-frame ones, with some missing. Seen here are approximately 92,000 clones, about 80% observed once, and the top ten hold roughly 5%. The data belong to a study of OX40 agonist ivuxolimab in advanced cancers. As for the study in general: Ivuxolimab was delivered to patients intravenously every 2 weeks at doses spanning 0.01 to 10 mg/kg. Whole-study results and caveats: Partly responding patients at 0.1-3.0 mg/kg showed some of the smallest clonal expansion. Antigen specificity of clonally expanded peripheral T cells was not established. CD4+ and CD8+ T cells in blood underwent clonal expansion by week 6 at 0.1 to 3.0 mg/kg.

The V end lost 5 bases, the J end lost 2 bases, and 12 bases lay between the germline ends. From germline, CDR1 is SGHRS and CDR2 YFSETQ. This CDR3 is built from 14 residues. The chain combines TRBV5-1 with TRBJ2-3; perhaps TRBD2 as D (5 bases). The input for sequencing was CD4+ or CD8+ T cells sorted from blood, taken in a trial of the OX40 agonist ivuxolimab. This receptor was taken from an adult with an advanced solid tumor such as melanoma, head and neck, liver or kidney cancer. CDR3 sequence: CASRPEVATDTQYF. The CDR3 DNA reads as TGCGCCAGCAGACCGGAGGTGGCCACAGATACGCAGTATTTT.